The 21 T cell receptor beta chains in this list originate from one sample, sequenced in a study of shared clonotypes between healthy human individuals. Positively selected for CCR7, the CD45RO-negative cells used as naive CD8 cells excluded terminally differentiated effector memory CD45RA+ cells. Profiling relied on immunoSEQ multiplex PCR, and the TCRdb table lists in-frame clones only, not all of them. The data contain around 600,000 clones, 95% of them singletons. The sample consisted of naive CD8+ T cells sorted from blood. These receptors all come from a woman aged 30 to 39 in good health.

The J gene is TRBJ2-3, the V gene TRBV27, with 10 bases identical to TRBD2. The CDR3 runs to 15 residues. The V gene's germline CDR1 is MNHEY and CDR2 SMNVEV (reference sequence). The V gene end was trimmed by 8 bases and the J gene end by 4 bases; junction bases not matched to a gene: 9. CDR3 sequence: CASAFLAGDPDTQYF. CDR3 DNA: TGTGCCAGCGCCTTCCTAGCGGGAGATCCAGATACGCAGTATTTT.

The chain employs TRBV7-9 and TRBJ2-1; D is uncertain. CDR3 length: 16 residues. Germline V gene lookup returns CDR1 SEHNR and CDR2 FQNEAQ (reference sequence). Trimming took off 1 base at V and 0 bases at J, with 10 bases between the two ends. The CDR3 is CASSLGSGRSYNEQFF. CDR3 sequence (DNA): TGTGCCAGCAGCTTAGGTTCAGGCCGCTCCTACAATGAGCAGTTCTTC.

The chain carries TRBV7-6 and TRBJ2-3, with TRBD2 matching 8 bases. Germline lookup yields CDR1 SGHVS and CDR2 FNYEAQ. V was pared by 2 bases and J by 2 bases, with 12 bases of the junction left unmatched. The CDR3 spans 18 residues. The CDR3 protein is CASSLRSGRGLTTDTQYF. In DNA, the CDR3 is TGTGCCAGCAGCTTAAGAAGCGGGAGAGGTCTAACCACAGATACGCAGTATTTT.

CDR3 sequence (DNA): TGTGCCTGGAGTGGAAGACTAGCGTCCTACAATGAGCAGTTCTTC. The encoded protein is CAWSGRLASYNEQFF. The V call is TRBV30, the J call TRBJ2-1, with 8 positions matching TRBD2. Germline V gene lookup returns CDR1 GTSNPN and CDR2 SVGIG (reference sequence). The length of the CDR3 is 15 residues. The junction had 3 bases not matched to a gene; V was cut back by 1 base and J by 1 base.

The CDR3 reads CASSNLQGMYYGYTF. The CDR3 DNA reads as TGTGCCAGCAGTAACTTACAGGGGATGTACTATGGCTACACCTTC. This chain connects TRBV6-5 to TRBJ1-2; 7 bases line up with TRBD1. J was trimmed by 3 bases and V by 5 bases; bases with no gene match: 9. Looked up from germline, CDR1 is MNHEY and CDR2 is SVGAGI. This CDR3 has 15 amino acids.

The chain couples TRBV28 to TRBJ1-1; D is possibly TRBD1 (6 bases). Trimming took off 5 bases at V and 4 bases at J, with 11 bases between the two ends. This CDR3 region has 13 residues. Germline V gene data show CDR1 as MDHEN and CDR2 as SYDVKM. This CDR3 reads CASSTGLGTEAFF. The CDR3 nucleotides are TGTGCCAGCAGTACAGGGTTGGGCACTGAAGCTTTCTTT. The variable domain in full, completed from reference TRBV28 and TRBJ1-1, reads DVKVTQSSRYLVKRTGEKVFLECVQDMDHENMFWYRQDPGLGLRLIYFSYDVKMKEKGDIPEGYSVSREKKERFSLILESASTNQTSMYLCASSTGLGTEAFFGQGTRLTVV.

This chain uses TRBV4-1 with TRBJ2-1; D remains ambiguous. Germline V gives CDR1 MGHRA, CDR2 YSYEKL. The CDR3 totals 13 residues. V lost 1 base, J lost 5 bases, and 6 bases lay in between. In DNA, the CDR3 is TGCGCCAGCAGCCAAGGGGATCACAATGAGCAGTTCTTC. It codes for CASSQGDHNEQFF.

The chain recombines TRBV2 with TRBJ1-3; D is unclear. V was clipped by 9 bases and J by 4 bases, with 7 bases between them. CDR1 is SNHLY and CDR2 is FYNNEI in the germline V gene. This CDR3 is built from 11 residues. The CDR3 here is CARLTGNTIYF. The CDR3 DNA follows: TGTGCCAGATTAACCGGAAACACCATATATTTT.

The chain is built from TRBV2 and TRBJ2-3; D perhaps matches TRBD2 (5 bases). V shed 0 bases and J shed 2 bases, with 15 bases lying between them. The CDR3 sequence is 17 residues long. Germline-derived CDR1 and CDR2 are SNHLY and FYNNEI. Here the CDR3 reads CASSEAAGNPYTDTQYF. CDR3 in DNA: TGTGCCAGCAGTGAAGCCGCCGGGAACCCCTACACAGATACGCAGTATTTT.

The rearrangement uses TRBV27 and TRBJ2-7; TRBD1 agrees at 10 bases. Per germline, CDR1 MNHEY and CDR2 SMNVEV (reference sequence). Trimming removed 2 bases from V and 7 bases from J; junction bases left unmatched: 5. This CDR3 spans 14 amino acids. The CDR3 sequence is CASSLGTGVKEQYF. In DNA form, the CDR3 reads TGTGCCAGCAGTTTAGGGACAGGGGTGAAGGAGCAGTACTTC.

This clone was seen just once. The chain carries TRBV7-8 and TRBJ2-3, with TRBD2 identical over 9 bases. The CDR3 consists of 15 residues. Unmatched junction bases numbered 6, after V lost 2 bases and J lost 6 bases. The germline CDR1 and CDR2 sequences are SGHVS and FQNEAQ. Here the CDR3 reads CASSLIAGGPDTQYF. CDR3 coding DNA: TGTGCCAGCAGCTTAATTGCGGGAGGGCCGGATACGCAGTATTTT.

This sequence joins TRBV4-1 and TRBJ2-1; 8 bases map to TRBD2. This CDR3 has 16 residues. Germline V lookup: CDR1 MGHRA, CDR2 YSYEKL. With 3 bases clipped from V and 3 bases from J, the junction kept 7 bases outside the gene matches. CDR3 coding DNA: TGCGCCAGCAGCCACCCGTCGGGACTAGACTACAATGAGCAGTTCTTC. This translates into CASSHPSGLDYNEQFF.

This clone was counted a single time. The rearrangement links TRBV28 to TRBJ1-2; 8 bases are shared with TRBD1. The V segment lost 2 bases and the J segment 0 bases; nucleotides outside the gene matches: 5. This CDR3 region has 16 residues. Germline CDR1 and CDR2: MDHEN and SYDVKM. CDR3 DNA: TGTGCCAGCAGTTTACAGGGGGCCTTAGCTAACTATGGCTACACCTTC. Protein sequence: CASSLQGALANYGYTF.

The rearrangement uses TRBV28 and TRBJ2-7, with unresolved D. This CDR3 is built from 12 residues. Germline V gene data show CDR1 as MDHEN and CDR2 as SYDVKM. V lost 5 bases, J lost 4 bases, and 9 bases lay in between. The CDR3 spells CASSPKIYEQYF. The CDR3 coding sequence is TGTGCCAGCAGTCCCAAGATATACGAGCAGTACTTC.

The table lists this clone with a count of one. This rearrangement joins TRBV5-1 to TRBJ2-7, with 7 positions matching TRBD2. The germline V gene encodes CDR1 SGHRS and CDR2 YFSETQ. Trimming cost V 6 bases and J 0 bases; bases outside gene matches: 6. The CDR3 spans 14 residues. The CDR3 reads CASMWREHSYEQYF. The CDR3 bases are TGCGCCAGCATGTGGCGGGAGCACTCCTACGAGCAGTACTTC.

The gene calls are TRBV18 and TRBJ2-7; D uncertain. Germline V gene sequence: CDR1 KGHSH, CDR2 LQKENI. This CDR3 comprises 13 residues. V was cut by 4 bases and J by 2 bases, with 9 bases left in between. The CDR3 here is CASSQESPYEQYF. The CDR3 bases are TGTGCCAGCTCACAAGAATCACCCTACGAGCAGTACTTC.

To note about this clone: The sample holds other DNA sequences that translate to the same CDR3. The chain recombines TRBV13 with TRBJ2-7; a weak D match, TRBD1 (7 bases). The length of the CDR3 is 14 residues. The germline V gene has CDR1 PRHDT and CDR2 FYEKMQ (reference sequence). V was trimmed by 0 bases and J by 3 bases, leaving 9 bases between them. The CDR3 region is CASSLGQGGYEQYF. The CDR3 DNA reads TGTGCCAGCAGCTTAGGCCAGGGGGGCTACGAGCAGTACTTC.

The rearrangement links TRBV7-6 to TRBJ2-3, with D perhaps matching TRBD2 (6 bases). Germline V lookup: CDR1 SGHVS, CDR2 FNYEAQ. This CDR3 region has 15 residues. V lost 6 bases, J lost 4 bases, and 17 bases lay in between. This CDR3 reads CASSPWREKADTQYF. In nucleotides, the CDR3 is TGTGCCAGCAGTCCCTGGAGGGAGAAGGCAGATACGCAGTATTTT.

The V and J genes are TRBV5-1 and TRBJ2-3; 9 nucleotides line up with TRBD1. The CDR3 loop spans 15 amino acids. Trimming cost V 4 bases and J 2 bases; bases outside gene matches: 5. Germline assignment: CDR1 SGHRS and CDR2 YFSETQ. CDR3 residues: CASSPDRGDTDTQYF. CDR3 sequence (DNA): TGCGCCAGCAGCCCCGACAGGGGGGACACAGATACGCAGTATTTT.

This chain links TRBV7-9 with TRBJ2-7; TRBD1 aligns across 7 bases. The V and J ends lost 5 bases and 0 bases, in that order; junction bases with no gene match: 4. Germline CDR1 is SEHNR and CDR2 is FQNEAQ (reference sequence). This CDR3 is built from 14 residues. The CDR3 coding sequence is TGTGCCAGCAGCAACCCAGGGGGCTCCTACGAGCAGTACTTC. This gives the protein CASSNPGGSYEQYF.

V is TRBV9 and J is TRBJ1-2; 7 nucleotides match TRBD1. This CDR3 contains 13 residues. CDR1 and CDR2 from the germline V gene are SGDLS and YYNGEE. V lost 5 bases to trimming and J lost 8 bases; unmatched junction nucleotides: 9. This CDR3 is CASRDTGAGGYTF. In DNA, the CDR3 is TGTGCCAGCAGAGATACAGGGGCCGGGGGCTACACCTTC.